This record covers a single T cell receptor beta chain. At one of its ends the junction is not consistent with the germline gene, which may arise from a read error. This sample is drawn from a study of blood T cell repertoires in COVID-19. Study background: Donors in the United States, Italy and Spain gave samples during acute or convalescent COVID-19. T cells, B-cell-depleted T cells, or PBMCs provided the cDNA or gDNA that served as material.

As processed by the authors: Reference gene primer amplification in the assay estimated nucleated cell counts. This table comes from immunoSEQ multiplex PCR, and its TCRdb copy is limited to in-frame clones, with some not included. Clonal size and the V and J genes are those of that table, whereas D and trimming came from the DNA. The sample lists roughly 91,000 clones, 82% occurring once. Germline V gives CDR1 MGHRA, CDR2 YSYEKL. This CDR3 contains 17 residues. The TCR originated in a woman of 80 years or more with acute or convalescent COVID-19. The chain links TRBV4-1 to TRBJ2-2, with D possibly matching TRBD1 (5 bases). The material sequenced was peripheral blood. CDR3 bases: TGCGCCAGCAGCCAAGAAGGGGTCCATCTTAACAACGGGGAGCTGTTTTTT. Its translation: CASSQEGVHLNNGELFF.